The 25 T cell receptor beta chains reported below all come from one sample, sequenced in a study of CD8 T cells in Susac syndrome. Random hexamers were used to reverse transcribe the RNA input (roughly 0.5 to 1 ug). In TCRdb, the immunoSEQ multiplex PCR reads were re-called with MiXCR into one record per CDR3 protein. The sample records roughly 180,000 distinct CDR3 sequences, approximately 94% being singletons. The sequenced sample was CD4+ T cells from PBMCs. Every receptor here comes from a human donor with multiple sclerosis.

The rearrangement joins TRBV2 to TRBJ2-7; unclear D gene. V gave up 2 bases and J gave up 7 bases, with 6 bases separating them. Germline assignment: CDR1 SNHLY and CDR2 FYNNEI. The CDR3 loop spans 11 amino acids. The CDR3 DNA reads as TGTGCCAGCAGTGAACTCTCTGAGCAGTACTTC. Its protein product is CASSELSEQYF.

This rearrangement joins TRBV5-6 to TRBJ1-1; D possibly corresponds to TRBD1 (6 bases). CDR3 length: 15 residues. Germline V gives CDR1 SGHDT, CDR2 YYEEEE. Between the trimmed V and J ends, which lost 3 bases and 4 bases, there was a span of 16 bases. The DNA for the CDR3 is TGTGCCAGCAGCTCCTACATGGTAGGGGGCACTGAAGCTTTCTTT. Translated, it gives CASSSYMVGGTEAFF.

The rearrangement joins TRBV18 to TRBJ2-7; D may be TRBD1 (6 bases). The ends were cut back, 5 bases at V and 0 bases at J, with 8 bases in the middle. The CDR3 extends over 13 amino acids. CDR1 KGHSH and CDR2 LQKENI come from the germline V gene. The CDR3 here is CASSTGHSYEQYF. In DNA form, the CDR3 reads TGTGCCAGCTCAACGGGACACTCCTACGAGCAGTACTTC. The whole variable domain, filled in from reference TRBV18 and TRBJ2-7, reads NAGVMQNPRHLVRRRGQEARLRCSPMKGHSHVYWYRQLPEEGLKFMVYLQKENIIDESGMPKERFSAEFPKEGPSILRIQQVVRGDSAAYFCASSTGHSYEQYFGPGTRLTVT.

The genes are TRBV5-1 and TRBJ1-3, with unresolved D. The CDR3 is 13 amino acids. Germline lookup yields CDR1 SGHRS and CDR2 YFSETQ. V lost 5 bases, J lost 0 bases, and 6 bases lay in between. This CDR3 reads CASRQYSGNTIYF. The CDR3 nucleotides read TGCGCCAGCAGACAGTACTCTGGAAACACCATATATTTT. Based on the CDR3 plus reference TRBV5-1 and TRBJ1-3, the full variable domain is KAGVTQTPRYLIKTRGQQVTLSCSPISGHRSVSWYQQTPGQGLQFLFEYFSETQRNKGNFPGRFSGRQFSNSRSEMNVSTLELGDSALYLCASRQYSGNTIYFGEGSWLTVV.

This chain connects TRBV3-1 to TRBJ2-1, with 7 nucleotides matching TRBD2. This CDR3 contains 15 residues. The J segment lost 6 bases and the V segment lost 2 bases, leaving 7 bases of the junction unmatched. Germline CDR1 reads LGHDT; CDR2 reads YNNKEL (reference sequence). CDR3 DNA sequence: TGTGCCAGCAGCCAACCAGGACTAGGAAGCAATGAGCAGTTCTTC. Translation: CASSQPGLGSNEQFF.

The J gene is TRBJ1-2, the V gene TRBV2, with a weak D call TRBD1 (5 bases). V was shortened by 6 bases and J by 5 bases, with 13 bases between the two germline ends. Germline lookup yields CDR1 SNHLY and CDR2 FYNNEI. The CDR3 runs 13 residues. CDR3 nucleotides: TGTGCCAGCAGAGTGGGGCCTTCATATGGCTACACCTTC. Translating it yields CASRVGPSYGYTF.

In nucleotides, the CDR3 is TGTGCCAGCAGTGAACGGACAGGGTTGGGAGGTGGCTACACCTTC. It translates to CASSERTGLGGGYTF. J is TRBJ1-2 and V is TRBV25-1; 8 bases align to TRBD1. Germline assignment: CDR1 MGHDK and CDR2 SYGVNS. This CDR3 is 15 amino acids long. J lost 7 bases, V lost 2 bases, and 9 bases had no gene match.

A single count supports this clonotype. The J gene is TRBJ2-3, the V gene TRBV6-2 or TRBV6-3, with D perhaps matching TRBD2 (5 bases). The V and J ends lost 6 bases and 7 bases respectively, with 20 bases between them. Germline assignment: CDR1 MNHEY and CDR2 SVGEGT. This CDR3 has 15 amino acids. The CDR3: CASSPPPGRGYTQYF. The DNA of the CDR3 is TGTGCCAGCAGCCCTCCCCCCGGACGAGGGTATACGCAGTATTTT.

This clonotype occurred once. The CDR3 sequence: CASSTSGTANEKLFF. The CDR3, as DNA: TGCGCCAGCAGCACCTCCGGGACAGCTAATGAAAAACTGTTTTTT. The rearrangement uses TRBV5-1 and TRBJ1-4, with 7 bases fitting TRBD1. This CDR3 region has 15 residues. Unmatched junction bases numbered 6, after V lost 4 bases and J lost 3 bases. Germline V gene lookup returns CDR1 SGHRS and CDR2 YFSETQ.

V and J are TRBV7-8 and TRBJ2-1; D may be TRBD1 (5 bases). Trimming left V 5 bases short and J 10 bases short, with 12 bases between. The CDR3 sequence is 12 residues long. The V gene's germline CDR1 is SGHVS and CDR2 FQNEAQ. The CDR3 DNA sequence: TGTGCCAGCAGCATTCCAGGGCGGGAGCAGTTCTTC. Its translation is CASSIPGREQFF. Looking up the rest from reference TRBV7-8 and TRBJ2-1 gives the full variable domain: GAGVSQSPRYKVAKRGQDVALRCDPISGHVSLFWYQQALGQGPEFLTYFQNEAQLDKSGLPSDRFFAERPEGSVSTLKIQRTQQEDSAVYLCASSIPGREQFFGPGTRLTVL.

V gene TRBV28 combines with J gene TRBJ2-1; 14 bases align to TRBD2. Germline-derived CDR1 and CDR2 are MDHEN and SYDVKM. V lost 6 bases, J lost 9 bases, and 7 bases stayed unmatched. The CDR3 is 15 residues long. This chain's CDR3 is CASSNPGLAGVEQFF. CDR3 sequence (DNA): TGTGCCAGCAGCAACCCGGGACTAGCGGGAGTTGAGCAGTTCTTC.

This clonotype showed up just once. The V and J genes are TRBV19 and TRBJ1-1, with D possibly being TRBD1 (6 bases). The germline V and J ends were trimmed by 4 bases and 0 bases, with 15 bases remaining between them. The CDR3 consists of 16 residues. The V gene's germline CDR1 is LNHDA and CDR2 SQIVND (reference sequence). The CDR3 loop reads CASSTTGLGLNTEAFF. For the CDR3, the DNA is TGTGCCAGTAGTACGACAGGATTGGGGTTGAACACTGAAGCTTTCTTT.

The chain has TRBV27 and TRBJ1-2, with D perhaps TRBD1 (5 bases). Per germline, CDR1 MNHEY and CDR2 SMNVEV (reference sequence). Between the trimmed V and J ends, which lost 5 bases and 0 bases, there was a span of 16 bases. The CDR3 length is 16 residues. The CDR3 DNA follows: TGTGCCAGCAGTCCAGATGACGGGGACCCTAACTATGGCTACACCTTC. It specifies CASSPDDGDPNYGYTF.

This clonotype was counted a single time. V usage is TRBV24-1 and J usage is TRBJ1-1; D is ambiguous. The germline V gene encodes CDR1 KGHDR and CDR2 SFDVKD. V was pared by 4 bases and J by 0 bases, with 5 bases between. CDR3 length: 13 residues. CDR3 nucleotides: TGTGCCACCAGTGACCCAGTGAACACTGAAGCTTTCTTT. This sequence encodes CATSDPVNTEAFF.

The V call is TRBV30, the J call TRBJ2-4; D perhaps matches TRBD2 (6 bases). CDR3 length: 14 amino acids. Trimming stripped 3 bases from V and 2 bases from J, with 11 bases between. Germline assignment: CDR1 GTSNPN and CDR2 SVGIG (reference sequence). The CDR3 is CAWRGSGSKNIQYF. The DNA of the CDR3 is TGTGCCTGGAGAGGGAGCGGGTCCAAAAACATTCAGTACTTC.

This sequence joins TRBV7-2 and TRBJ2-5; 7 bases match TRBD1. Trimming removed 5 bases from V and 6 bases from J; junction bases left unmatched: 12. The germline CDR1 and CDR2 sequences are SGHTA and FQGNSA. This CDR3 comprises 15 residues. The CDR3 sequence: CASSLDRAVGQTQYF. The CDR3 DNA sequence: TGTGCCAGCAGCCTCGACAGGGCCGTCGGCCAGACCCAGTACTTC.

This sequence joins TRBV5-1 and TRBJ2-1; 8 bases match TRBD1. CDR1 is SGHRS and CDR2 is YFSETQ in the germline V gene. The CDR3 sequence is 15 residues long. The J segment lost 6 bases and the V segment lost 0 bases, leaving 5 bases of the junction unmatched. The CDR3 nucleotides are TGCGCCAGCAGCTTGGGACAGGGGTCGGGCAATGAGCAGTTCTTC. Translation gives CASSLGQGSGNEQFF.

The chain combines TRBV12-3 or TRBV12-4 with TRBJ1-2; possibly TRBD1 for D (6 bases). The ends were cut back, 5 bases at V and 4 bases at J, with 17 bases in the middle. This CDR3 has 15 amino acids. CDR3 protein: CASSAQTGFGYGYTF. The CDR3, as DNA: TGTGCCAGCAGTGCCCAAACAGGGTTCGGCTATGGCTACACCTTC.

V and J are TRBV20-1 and TRBJ1-5; D not resolved. Trimming stripped 3 bases from V and 0 bases from J, with 15 bases between. The CDR3 has 16 amino acids. Per germline, CDR1 DFQATT and CDR2 SNEGSKA (reference sequence). This chain's CDR3 is CSARDWEDYSNQPQHF. Here the CDR3 DNA reads TGCAGTGCTAGGGACTGGGAGGATTATAGCAATCAGCCCCAGCATTTT.

V and J are TRBV28 and TRBJ2-5; D assignment may be TRBD1 or TRBD2 (7 bases each). Germline V gene sequence: CDR1 MDHEN, CDR2 SYDVKM. This CDR3 is 14 amino acids long. V shed 4 bases and J shed 4 bases, with 13 bases lying between them. Written as DNA, the CDR3 is TGTGCCAGCAGTTATCAGGGGGGGACAGAGACCCAGTACTTC. Translation: CASSYQGGTETQYF.

The V call is TRBV4-1, the J call TRBJ2-3; maybe TRBD1 (5 bases). V gave up 0 bases and J gave up 2 bases, with 12 bases separating them. The CDR3 consists of 16 residues. The germline V gene has CDR1 MGHRA and CDR2 YSYEKL. The CDR3 DNA sequence: TGCGCCAGCAGCCAAGAAGGGGTCGGGTACACAGATACGCAGTATTTT. Its translation: CASSQEGVGYTDTQYF.

The chain employs TRBV7-9 and TRBJ2-1, with D hard to call. Germline CDR1 is SEHNR and CDR2 is FQNEAQ (reference sequence). The CDR3 is made up of 18 amino acids. The V and J ends lost 5 bases and 4 bases respectively, with 24 bases between them. CDR3 DNA sequence: TGTGCCAGCAGCCCCCCCAGGCCGGCGTTTTTCTCTTACAATGAGCAGTTCTTC. It is translated as CASSPPRPAFFSYNEQFF.

This clonotype came up once. This chain connects TRBV30 to TRBJ2-2, with 7 bases lining up with TRBD1. The CDR3 covers 17 residues. J gave up 0 bases and V 5 bases, and 12 bases lay outside the gene matches. From germline, CDR1 is GTSNPN and CDR2 SVGIG (reference sequence). The CDR3 here is CAWSETGPLTNTGELFF. CDR3 nucleotides: TGTGCCTGGTCAGAGACAGGGCCCTTAACGAACACCGGGGAGCTGTTTTTT.

This clonotype was recorded a few times. V usage is TRBV12-3 or TRBV12-4 and J usage is TRBJ1-2, with unresolved D. The length of the CDR3 is 11 residues. Trimming pared 3 bases from V and 6 bases from J, leaving 5 bases between. The CDR3 DNA sequence: TGTGCCAGCAGTTTGGGCCATGGCTACACCTTC. Its translation is CASSLGHGYTF.

This clonotype was picked up one time. V gene TRBV30 combines with J gene TRBJ1-5; D is unresolved. Trimming removed 0 bases from V and 2 bases from J, with 8 bases in between. CDR1 is GTSNPN and CDR2 is SVGIG in the germline V gene (reference sequence). The CDR3 contains 14 residues. Here the CDR3 reads CAWSVQSGNQPQHF. The CDR3 DNA reads TGTGCCTGGAGTGTACAGTCGGGCAATCAGCCCCAGCATTTT.